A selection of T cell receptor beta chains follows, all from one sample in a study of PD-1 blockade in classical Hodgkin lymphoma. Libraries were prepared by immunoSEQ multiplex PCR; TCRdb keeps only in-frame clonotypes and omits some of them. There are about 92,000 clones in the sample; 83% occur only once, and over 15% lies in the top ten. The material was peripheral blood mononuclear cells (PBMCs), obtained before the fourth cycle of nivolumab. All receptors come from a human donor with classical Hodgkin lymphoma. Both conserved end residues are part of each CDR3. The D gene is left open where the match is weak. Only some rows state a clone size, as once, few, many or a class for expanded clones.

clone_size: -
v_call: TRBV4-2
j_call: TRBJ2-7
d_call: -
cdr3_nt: TGTGCCAGCAGCCATGAAGTAGAGGGGCAGTACTTC
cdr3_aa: CASSHEVEGQYF

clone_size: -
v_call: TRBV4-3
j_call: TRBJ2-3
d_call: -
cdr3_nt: TGCGCCAGCAGCCAAGCTTCTTCGACGGCCAACCAAGATAGCACAGATACGCAGTATTTT
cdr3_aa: CASSQASSTANQDSTDTQYF

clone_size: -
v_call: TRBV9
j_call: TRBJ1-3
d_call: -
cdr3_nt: TGTGCCAGCAGCGTAACAGGGTCCTCTGGAAACACCATATATTTT
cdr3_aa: CASSVTGSSGNTIYF

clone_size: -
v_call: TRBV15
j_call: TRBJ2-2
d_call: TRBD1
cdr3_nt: TGTGCCACCAGCAGAGAACTCCAGGGGGCCACCGGGGAGCTGTTTTTT
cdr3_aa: CATSRELQGATGELFF

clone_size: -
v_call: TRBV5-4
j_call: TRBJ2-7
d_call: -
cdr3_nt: TGTGCCAGCAGCTTTGGCAACGAGCAGTACTTC
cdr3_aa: CASSFGNEQYF

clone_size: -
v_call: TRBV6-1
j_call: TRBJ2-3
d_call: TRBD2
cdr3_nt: TGTGCCAGCAGTGACATCGGCGGGAGGGCCTCAGATACGCAGTATTTT
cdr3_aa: CASSDIGGRASDTQYF

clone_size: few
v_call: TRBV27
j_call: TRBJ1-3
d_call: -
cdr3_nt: TGTGCCAGCTACTCCTATTCAGGAGGCGGAAACACCATATATTTT
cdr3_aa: CASYSYSGGGNTIYF

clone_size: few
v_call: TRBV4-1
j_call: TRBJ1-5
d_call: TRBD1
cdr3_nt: TGCGCCAGCAGCCAAGTGTCAGGGGGCTTGAATCAGCCCCAGCATTTT
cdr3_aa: CASSQVSGGLNQPQHF

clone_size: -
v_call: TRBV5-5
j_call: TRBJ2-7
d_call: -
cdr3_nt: TGTGCCAGCAGCTCAGCACCAGGGTCCCCCGAGCAGTACTTC
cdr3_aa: CASSSAPGSPEQYF

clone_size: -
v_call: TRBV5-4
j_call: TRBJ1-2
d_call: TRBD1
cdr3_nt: TGTGCCAGCAGCTTGGAGGGACAGGGGCTGGGCTACACCTTC
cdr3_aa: CASSLEGQGLGYTF

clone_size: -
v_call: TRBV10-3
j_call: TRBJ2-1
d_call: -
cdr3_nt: TGTGCCATCAGGCGAGCCCCGGGACAGGGGGGGACTAGCGGGTACAATGAGCAGTTCTTC
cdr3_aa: CAIRRAPGQGGTSGYNEQFF

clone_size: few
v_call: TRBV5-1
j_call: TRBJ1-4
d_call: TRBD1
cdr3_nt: TGCGCCAGCGCACCGACTCCCGGACAGGGGGAGGAAAAACTGTTTTTT
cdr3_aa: CASAPTPGQGEEKLFF

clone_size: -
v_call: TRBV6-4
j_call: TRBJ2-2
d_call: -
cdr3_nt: TGTGCCAGCCGGGCTAGTATATCGGCCGGGGAGCTGTTTTTT
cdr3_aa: CASRASISAGELFF

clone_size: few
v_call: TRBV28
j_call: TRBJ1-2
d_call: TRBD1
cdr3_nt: TGTGCCAGCATCAAAGGGGGCGCCGTAGTGGACTTC
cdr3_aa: CASIKGGAVVDF

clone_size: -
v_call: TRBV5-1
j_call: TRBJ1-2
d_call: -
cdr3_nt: TGCGCCAGCAGCTTGGAGGGCAGGGGTGAAGACTATGGCTACACCTTC
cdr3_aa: CASSLEGRGEDYGYTF

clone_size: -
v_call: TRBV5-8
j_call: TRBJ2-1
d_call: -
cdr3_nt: TGTGCCAGCAGCTTCAAGGTGGCTCCGTACAATGAGCAGTTCTTC
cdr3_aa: CASSFKVAPYNEQFF

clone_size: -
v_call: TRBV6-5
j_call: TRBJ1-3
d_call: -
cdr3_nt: TGTGCCAGCTTTAAGGTATACGGAAACACCATATATTTT
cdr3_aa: CASFKVYGNTIYF

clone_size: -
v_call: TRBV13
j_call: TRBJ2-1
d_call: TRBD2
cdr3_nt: TGTGCCAGCAGCTTAGCCCCACTAGCGGGAGGCAATGAGCAGTTCTTC
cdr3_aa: CASSLAPLAGGNEQFF